One sample yielded the 28 T cell receptor beta chains listed below, sequenced in a study of blood T cell repertoires in COVID-19. Libraries were prepared by immunoSEQ multiplex PCR; TCRdb keeps only in-frame clonotypes and omits some of them. Of 100,000 to 150,000 clones listed, under 90% are singletons. Sequencing was carried out using PBMCs or T cells enriched from blood (not recorded which). The receptor set was obtained from a man between 40 and 49 years old with acute COVID-19.

This sequence joins TRBV3-1 (or the pseudogene TRBV3-2) and TRBJ2-7; D unclear. The germline V gene has CDR1 LGHDT and CDR2 YNNKEL (reference sequence). The CDR3 extends over 14 amino acids. Trimming removed 3 bases at V and 0 bases at J, with 9 bases between. The CDR3 loop is CASSQADLSYEQYF. As DNA, the CDR3 is TGTGCCAGCAGCCAGGCGGATCTCTCCTACGAGCAGTACTTC.

V is TRBV5-5 and J is TRBJ1-5; D gene ambiguous. Trimming pared 0 bases from V and 8 bases from J, leaving 9 bases between. The germline CDR1 and CDR2 sequences are SGHKS and YYEKEE (reference sequence). The length of the CDR3 is 13 residues. The CDR3 protein is CASSLATPEPQHF. Here the CDR3 DNA reads TGTGCCAGCAGCTTGGCCACTCCGGAGCCCCAGCATTTT.

The gene calls are TRBV7-3 and TRBJ2-6; the D is unclear. This CDR3 is built from 18 residues. Between the trimmed V and J ends, which lost 6 bases and 0 bases, there was a span of 18 bases. CDR1 and CDR2 (germline): SGHTA, FQGTGA. In DNA form, the CDR3 reads TGTGCCAGCAGTCGCCCCAGGTACGAAGGCTCTGGGGCCAACGTCCTGACTTTC. Translated: CASSRPRYEGSGANVLTF.

The chain uses TRBV3-1 (or the pseudogene TRBV3-2) and TRBJ2-2; TRBD2 is a possible D gene (6 bases). This CDR3 comprises 15 residues. V was cut by 8 bases and J by 2 bases, with 15 bases left in between. Per germline, CDR1 LGHDT and CDR2 YNNKEL (reference sequence). DNA for the CDR3: TGTGCCAGCGCACCGGGGGACTCTAACACCGGGGAGCTGTTTTTT. This gives the protein CASAPGDSNTGELFF.

The chain combines TRBV18 with TRBJ2-2; D is unresolved. The CDR3 covers 13 residues. Between the trimmed V and J ends, which lost 8 bases and 5 bases, there was a span of 12 bases. Germline assignment: CDR1 KGHSH and CDR2 LQKENI. The CDR3 reads CASASRLTGELFF. Written as DNA, the CDR3 is TGTGCCAGCGCATCTAGGTTGACCGGGGAGCTGTTTTTT.

The chain is built from TRBV5-5 and TRBJ1-5; D call uncertain. Per the germline V gene, CDR1 is SGHKS and CDR2 is YYEKEE (reference sequence). The ends were cut back, 5 bases at V and 4 bases at J, with 10 bases in the middle. The CDR3 has 13 amino acids. The CDR3 reads CASSLTVNQPQHF. CDR3 DNA sequence: TGTGCCAGCAGTTTGACGGTGAATCAGCCCCAGCATTTT.

The J gene is TRBJ1-3, the V gene TRBV3-1 (or the pseudogene TRBV3-2); tentative D call: TRBD1 (5 bases). The CDR3 sequence is 13 residues long. The germline gives CDR1 LGHDT, CDR2 YNNKEL (reference sequence). V was pared by 4 bases and J by 4 bases, with 8 bases between. DNA for the CDR3: TGTGCCAGCAGCCCCAGGGCGGGAAACACCATATATTTT. Protein sequence: CASSPRAGNTIYF.

The CDR3 DNA reads as TGTGCCAGCACCCCAGCGGTATACCTCTATGGCTACACCTTC. The encoded protein is CASTPAVYLYGYTF. The V gene is TRBV6-5, the J gene TRBJ1-2; D is uncertain. CDR1 and CDR2 from the germline V gene are MNHEY and SVGAGI. The CDR3 extends over 14 amino acids. V was trimmed by 7 bases and J by 4 bases, leaving 16 bases between them.

The V and J genes are TRBV7-9 and TRBJ1-4; 10 bases line up with TRBD1. V trimming: 5 bases; J trimming: 7 bases; junction bases outside the gene matches: 10. CDR1 and CDR2 from the germline V gene are SEHNR and FQNEAQ (reference sequence). CDR3 size: 16 residues. Here the CDR3 reads CASSTGQGDGGEKLFF. The CDR3 DNA reads as TGTGCCAGCAGCACAGGACAGGGGGACGGTGGTGAAAAACTGTTTTTT.

This clone was detected only a few times. The V gene is TRBV7-9, the J gene TRBJ2-5, with D possibly TRBD1 on 6 matching bases. V was clipped by 4 bases and J by 3 bases, with 15 bases between them. The V gene's germline CDR1 is SEHNR and CDR2 FQNEAQ (reference sequence). This CDR3 contains 15 residues. The CDR3 region has the DNA TGTGCCAGCAGCTCCGGACAGCACTGGGAAGAGACCCAGTACTTC. Its translation: CASSSGQHWEETQYF.

The rearrangement links TRBV7-2 to TRBJ2-3; TRBD2 aligns across 8 bases. In germline, CDR1 is SGHTA, CDR2 FQGNSA. The CDR3 has 15 residues. Trimming cost V 3 bases and J 2 bases; bases outside gene matches: 4. In nucleotides, the CDR3 is TGTGCCAGCAGCTTCCAAGCGGGGGACACAGATACGCAGTATTTT. Protein product: CASSFQAGDTDTQYF.

The chain uses TRBV10-3 and TRBJ2-3, with 10 bases fitting TRBD2. There are 16 residues in the CDR3. J was trimmed by 3 bases and V by 8 bases; bases with no gene match: 11. In germline, CDR1 is ENHRY, CDR2 SYGVKD. The CDR3 DNA reads as TGTGCCATCCGAGAGTGGGGTAGCGGGGGGACAGATACGCAGTATTTT. Its protein product is CAIREWGSGGTDTQYF.

This chain uses TRBV7-9 with TRBJ2-7, with 11 positions matching TRBD2. CDR1 and CDR2 (germline): SEHNR, FQNEAQ (reference sequence). CDR3 length: 15 amino acids. V lost 4 bases to trimming and J lost 2 bases; unmatched junction nucleotides: 4. CDR3 sequence: CASSYTSGRAYEQYF. As DNA, the CDR3 is TGTGCCAGCAGCTATACTAGCGGGAGAGCCTACGAGCAGTACTTC.

V is TRBV19 and J is TRBJ1-2, with TRBD1 matching over 9 bases. The germline CDR1 and CDR2 sequences are LNHDA and SQIVND (reference sequence). With 5 bases clipped from V and 8 bases from J, the junction kept 12 bases outside the gene matches. The CDR3 contains 15 residues. CDR3 amino acids: CASSSPPGQGGGYTF. DNA for the CDR3: TGTGCCAGTAGTTCCCCCCCGGGACAGGGAGGGGGCTACACCTTC. The variable domain in full, completed from reference TRBV19 and TRBJ1-2, reads DGGITQSPKYLFRKEGQNVTLSCEQNLNHDAMYWYRQDPGQGLRLIYYSQIVNDFQKGDIAEGYSVSREKKESFPLTVTSAQKNPTAFYLCASSSPPGQGGGYTFGSGTRLTVV.

The CDR3 region has the DNA TGTGCCAGCAGCCTCGGCAGGGCGCTAGGAACGGATACGCAGTATTTT. This encodes CASSLGRALGTDTQYF. The gene calls are TRBV3-1 (or the pseudogene TRBV3-2) and TRBJ2-3, with TRBD1 as a possible D gene (5 bases). Trimming took off 4 bases at V and 6 bases at J, with 20 bases between the two ends. The CDR3 is 16 residues long. CDR1 is LGHDT, CDR2 YNNKEL, per germline (reference sequence).

The CDR3 nucleotides read TGTGCCAGTACCTTTTCCTCTAGCGGGAGTGGTGAGCAGTTCTTC. This sequence encodes CASTFSSSGSGEQFF. The gene calls are TRBV19 and TRBJ2-1; 10 positions agree with TRBD2. V shed 7 bases and J 9 bases; nucleotides not matched to a gene: 12. In germline, CDR1 is LNHDA, CDR2 SQIVND (reference sequence). The CDR3 runs to 15 residues.

This clone was counted only a few times. The chain is built from TRBV28 and TRBJ1-1; the D gene is possibly TRBD1 (5 bases). V gave up 3 bases and J gave up 7 bases, with 21 bases separating them. The germline CDR1 and CDR2 sequences are MDHEN and SYDVKM. This CDR3 spans 16 amino acids. CDR3 DNA sequence: TGTGCCAGCAGTTTGCGACACGGGAGAGGGGTTGGTGAAGCTTTCTTT. This gives the protein CASSLRHGRGVGEAFF.

This clone was counted a single time. This rearrangement joins TRBV5-1 to TRBJ2-7; tentatively, D is TRBD1 (6 bases). The germline gives CDR1 SGHRS, CDR2 YFSETQ. This CDR3 has 13 residues. Trimming cost V 4 bases and J 1 base, with 9 bases left between them. CDR3 DNA sequence: TGCGCCAGCAGCCCTCAGGGGTCCTACGAGCAGTACTTC. Its protein is CASSPQGSYEQYF.

The chain couples TRBV19 to TRBJ1-4; D is unclear. The germline V gene has CDR1 LNHDA and CDR2 SQIVND (reference sequence). V was pared by 1 base and J by 4 bases, with 7 bases between. The CDR3 has 14 amino acids. CDR3 region: CASSIGAFNEKLFF. DNA for the CDR3: TGTGCCAGTAGTATAGGGGCCTTTAATGAAAAACTGTTTTTT.

The chain couples TRBV9 to TRBJ2-3; 7 nucleotides line up with TRBD1. The CDR3 consists of 14 residues. V was pared by 8 bases and J by 2 bases, with 8 bases of the junction left unmatched. The germline CDR1 and CDR2 sequences are SGDLS and YYNGEE. CDR3 DNA sequence: TGTGCCAGTCAGGGGGTCGGCTACACAGATACGCAGTATTTT. Its translation is CASQGVGYTDTQYF.

The V call is TRBV7-3, the J call TRBJ1-5, with D perhaps TRBD1 (5 bases). Germline V gene lookup returns CDR1 SGHTA and CDR2 FQGTGA. V lost 4 bases to trimming and J lost 9 bases, with 10 bases between them. The CDR3 has 12 residues. In nucleotides, the CDR3 is TGTGCCAGCAGCTCGCCTGGGGCGCCCCAGCATTTT. It encodes CASSSPGAPQHF.

This rearrangement joins TRBV6-5 to TRBJ2-1; perhaps TRBD1 as D (7 bases). V gave up 6 bases and J gave up 8 bases, with 14 bases separating them. The CDR3 has 13 amino acids. CDR1 MNHEY and CDR2 SVGAGI come from the germline V gene. DNA for the CDR3: TGTGCCAGCAGATCAGACAGGGAGGATGAGCAGTTCTTC. The encoded protein is CASRSDREDEQFF.

This clone came up once. This rearrangement joins TRBV19 to TRBJ1-2; D is undetermined. The CDR3 sequence is 15 residues long. CDR1 is LNHDA and CDR2 is SQIVND in the germline V gene (reference sequence). The V and J ends lost 5 bases and 0 bases respectively, with 13 bases between them. DNA for the CDR3: TGTGCCAGTAGTGTCGACTCCGCAGCTAACTATGGCTACACCTTC. Its protein is CASSVDSAANYGYTF.

The rearrangement uses TRBV4-1 and TRBJ1-4, with no clear D. Germline loops: CDR1 MGHRA, CDR2 YSYEKL. CDR3 size: 15 residues. The V gene lost 4 bases and the J gene lost 0 bases, with 9 bases spanning the gap. The CDR3 coding sequence is TGCGCCAGCAGCCTTCCCCAGACAACTAATGAAAAACTGTTTTTT. It translates to CASSLPQTTNEKLFF.

The V and J genes are TRBV30 and TRBJ1-1, with D tentatively TRBD1 (6 bases). This CDR3 has 12 residues. Germline V gene sequence: CDR1 GTSNPN, CDR2 SVGIG (reference sequence). Trimming took off 0 bases at V and 10 bases at J, with 12 bases between the two ends. CDR3 protein: CAWSVQTGPAFF. The CDR3, as DNA: TGTGCCTGGAGTGTACAAACAGGGCCAGCTTTCTTT. Combining the CDR3 with reference TRBV30 and TRBJ1-1 gives the whole variable domain SQTIHQWPATLVQPVGSPLSLECTVEGTSNPNLYWYRQAAGRGLQLLFYSVGIGQISSEVPQNLSASRPQDRQFILSSKKLLLSDSGFYLCAWSVQTGPAFFGQGTRLTVV.

This chain uses TRBV6-5 with TRBJ2-2; D unclear. The CDR3 is made up of 15 amino acids. CDR1 is MNHEY and CDR2 is SVGAGI in the germline V gene. The V end lost 2 bases, the J end lost 3 bases, and 10 bases lay between the germline ends. CDR3: CASSYALVDTGELFF. The CDR3 DNA reads as TGTGCCAGCAGTTACGCCCTCGTAGACACCGGGGAGCTGTTTTTT.

J is TRBJ1-1 and V is TRBV11-3; D uncertain. The V gene lost 2 bases and the J gene lost 1 base, with 5 bases spanning the gap. The CDR3 covers 13 residues. Germline values: CDR1 SGHNT, CDR2 YENEEA. CDR3 DNA sequence: TGTGCCAGCAGCTTATTAAAGAACACTGAAGCTTTCTTT. It codes for CASSLLKNTEAFF.

CDR3 in DNA: TGTGCCAGCAGCCAAGATGGGGAGTGGGGAGCTTTCTTT. The encoded protein is CASSQDGEWGAFF. The V call is TRBV4-2, the J call TRBJ1-1; the D is unclear. V lost 0 bases and J lost 10, with 12 bases in between. Germline V lookup: CDR1 LGHNA, CDR2 YNFKEQ. This CDR3 contains 13 residues.